This passage covers 5 T cell receptor beta chains from one sample sequenced in a study of cytotoxic CD8 clonotypes in ibrutinib-treated CLL. Profiling relied on immunoSEQ multiplex PCR, and the TCRdb table lists in-frame clones only, not all of them. The table has about 34,000 clones, roughly three quarters seen once. The specimen comprised PBMCs, sampled before ibrutinib treatment. Receptor source: a human donor with chronic lymphocytic leukemia.

This chain uses TRBV4-1 with TRBJ2-5; 10 bases map to TRBD2. Germline V gene data show CDR1 as MGHRA and CDR2 as YSYEKL. After removal of 4 bases from V and 5 bases from J, the junction contained 10 bases not matched to a gene. The CDR3 totals 16 residues. The CDR3 bases are TGCGCCAGCAGCCTAGATCTGACTAGCGGGTCTGAGACCCAGTACTTC. Protein product: CASSLDLTSGSETQYF.

This clone has a handful of counts. This chain connects TRBV7-2 to TRBJ1-5, with 7 bases aligning to TRBD1. The CDR3 consists of 14 residues. Germline CDR1 is SGHTA and CDR2 is FQGNSA. With V trimmed by 2 bases and J by 7 bases, 5 bases remained unmatched. CDR3 nucleotides: TGTGCCAGCAGCTTATACAGGGGTGAACAGCCCCAGCATTTT. It translates to CASSLYRGEQPQHF.

The genes are TRBV11-2 and TRBJ2-1; D is ambiguous. The germline V gene encodes CDR1 SGHAT and CDR2 FQNNGV. The CDR3 extends over 16 amino acids. The V end was cut by 0 bases, the J end by 0 bases, with 9 bases between. This chain's CDR3 is CASSLERRSSYNEQFF. DNA for the CDR3: TGTGCCAGCAGCTTAGAGCGGCGGAGCTCCTACAATGAGCAGTTCTTC.

This clone was counted a few times. J is TRBJ1-3 and V is TRBV19; D unclear. The germline V and J ends were trimmed by 3 bases and 0 bases, with 12 bases remaining between them. Germline assignment: CDR1 LNHDA and CDR2 SQIVND (reference sequence). The CDR3 loop spans 16 amino acids. CDR3 coding DNA: TGTGCCAGTAGTATCGGACGGTCCACCTCTGGAAACACCATATATTTT. Translating it yields CASSIGRSTSGNTIYF.

The V and J genes are TRBV2 and TRBJ2-1; TRBD2 agrees at 14 bases. The length of the CDR3 is 19 residues. Germline CDR1 is SNHLY and CDR2 is FYNNEI. With 4 bases clipped from V and 8 bases from J, the junction kept 16 bases outside the gene matches. In DNA form, the CDR3 reads TGTGCCAGCAGTGGCCCACTCTCCGGGACTAGCGGGAGACTCGATGAGCAGTTCTTC. Translated, it gives CASSGPLSGTSGRLDEQFF.